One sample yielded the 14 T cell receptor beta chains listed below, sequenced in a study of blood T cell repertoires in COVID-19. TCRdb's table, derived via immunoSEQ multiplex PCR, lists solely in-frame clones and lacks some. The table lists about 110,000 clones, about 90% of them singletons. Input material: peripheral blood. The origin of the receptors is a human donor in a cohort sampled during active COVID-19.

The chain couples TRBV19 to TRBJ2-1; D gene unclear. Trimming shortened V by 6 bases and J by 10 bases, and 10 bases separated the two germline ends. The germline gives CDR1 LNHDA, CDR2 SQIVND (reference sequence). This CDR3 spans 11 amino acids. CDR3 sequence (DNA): TGTGCCAGTAGCAGTGGGCTGGAGCAGTTCTTC. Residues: CASSSGLEQFF.

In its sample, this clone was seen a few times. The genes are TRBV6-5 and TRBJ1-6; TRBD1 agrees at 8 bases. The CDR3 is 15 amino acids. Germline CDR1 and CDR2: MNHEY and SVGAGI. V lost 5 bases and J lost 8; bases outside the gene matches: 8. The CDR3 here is CASSRLDRAYSPLHF. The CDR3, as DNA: TGTGCCAGCAGTCGTCTGGACAGGGCCTATTCACCCCTCCACTTT.

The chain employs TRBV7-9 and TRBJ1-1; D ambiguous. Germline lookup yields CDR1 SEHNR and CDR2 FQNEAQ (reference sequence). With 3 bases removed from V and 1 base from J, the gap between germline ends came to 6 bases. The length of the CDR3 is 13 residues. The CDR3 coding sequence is TGTGCCAGCAGCTTGACGGGGAACACTGAAGCTTTCTTT. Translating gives CASSLTGNTEAFF.

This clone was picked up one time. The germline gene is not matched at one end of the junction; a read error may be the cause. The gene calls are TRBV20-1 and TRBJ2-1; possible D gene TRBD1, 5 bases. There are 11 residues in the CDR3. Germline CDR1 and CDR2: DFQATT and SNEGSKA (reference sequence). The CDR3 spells CGARLYNEQFF. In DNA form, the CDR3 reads TGTGGGGCCCGACTTTACAATGAGCAGTTCTTC.

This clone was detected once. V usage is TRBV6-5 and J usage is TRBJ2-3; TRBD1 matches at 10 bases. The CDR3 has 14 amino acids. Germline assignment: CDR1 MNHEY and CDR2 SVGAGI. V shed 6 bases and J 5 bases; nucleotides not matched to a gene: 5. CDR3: CASSPTGGQDTQYF. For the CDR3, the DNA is TGTGCCAGCAGCCCGACAGGGGGCCAAGATACGCAGTATTTT.

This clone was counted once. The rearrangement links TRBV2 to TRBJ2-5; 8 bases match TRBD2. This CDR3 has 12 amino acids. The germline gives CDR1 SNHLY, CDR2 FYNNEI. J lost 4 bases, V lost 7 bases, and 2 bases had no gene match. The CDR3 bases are TGTGCCAGCATCCTAGCGGGAGAGACCCAGTACTTC. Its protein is CASILAGETQYF.

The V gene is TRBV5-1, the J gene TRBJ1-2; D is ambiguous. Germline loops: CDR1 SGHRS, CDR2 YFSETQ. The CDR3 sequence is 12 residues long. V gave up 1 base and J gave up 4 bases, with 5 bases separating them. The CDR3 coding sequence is TGCGCCAGCAGCTTGCCCGGCTATGGCTACACCTTC. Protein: CASSLPGYGYTF.

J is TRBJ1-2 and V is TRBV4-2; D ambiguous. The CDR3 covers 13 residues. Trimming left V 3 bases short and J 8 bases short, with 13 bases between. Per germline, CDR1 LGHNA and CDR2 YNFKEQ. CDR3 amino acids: CASSHLASEGYTF. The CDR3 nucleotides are TGTGCCAGCAGCCACCTGGCCTCTGAAGGCTACACCTTC.

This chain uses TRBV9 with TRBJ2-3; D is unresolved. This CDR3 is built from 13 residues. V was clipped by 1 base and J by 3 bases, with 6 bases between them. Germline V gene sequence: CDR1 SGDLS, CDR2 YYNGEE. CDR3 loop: CASSVRRTDTQYF. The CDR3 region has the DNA TGTGCCAGCAGCGTAAGGAGAACAGATACGCAGTATTTT.

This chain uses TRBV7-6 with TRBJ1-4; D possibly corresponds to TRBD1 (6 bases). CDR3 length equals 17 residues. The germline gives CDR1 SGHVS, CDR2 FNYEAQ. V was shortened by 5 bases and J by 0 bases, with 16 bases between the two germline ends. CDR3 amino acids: CASSLPVWTATNEKLFF. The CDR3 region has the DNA TGTGCCAGCAGCCTCCCGGTATGGACAGCAACTAATGAAAAACTGTTTTTT.

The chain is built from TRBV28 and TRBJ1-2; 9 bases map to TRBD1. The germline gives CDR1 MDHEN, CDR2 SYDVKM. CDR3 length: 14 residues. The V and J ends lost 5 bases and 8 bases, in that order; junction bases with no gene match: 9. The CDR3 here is CASSPRDRVPGYTF. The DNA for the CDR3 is TGTGCCAGCAGTCCCCGGGACAGGGTGCCGGGCTACACCTTC.

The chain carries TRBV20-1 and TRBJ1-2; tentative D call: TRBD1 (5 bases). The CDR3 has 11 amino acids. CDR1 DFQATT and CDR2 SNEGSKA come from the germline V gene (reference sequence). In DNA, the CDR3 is TGCAGGCGTGGAGGGGACTATGGCTACACCTTC. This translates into CRRGGDYGYTF.

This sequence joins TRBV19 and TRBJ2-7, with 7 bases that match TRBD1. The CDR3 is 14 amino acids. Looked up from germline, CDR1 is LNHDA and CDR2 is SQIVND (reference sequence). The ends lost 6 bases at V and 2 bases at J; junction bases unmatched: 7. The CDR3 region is CASRDRAYPYEQYF. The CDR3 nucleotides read TGTGCCAGTAGAGACAGGGCGTATCCCTACGAGCAGTACTTC. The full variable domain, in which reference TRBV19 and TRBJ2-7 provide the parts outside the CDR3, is DGGITQSPKYLFRKEGQNVTLSCEQNLNHDAMYWYRQDPGQGLRLIYYSQIVNDFQKGDIAEGYSVSREKKESFPLTVTSAQKNPTAFYLCASRDRAYPYEQYFGPGTRLTVT.

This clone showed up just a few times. The CDR3 DNA is TGTGCCACCAGTGACCACGGGAGCAGTAGCAATCAGCCCCAGCATTTT. This encodes CATSDHGSSSNQPQHF. The chain carries TRBV24-1 and TRBJ1-5; no reliable D call. V was pared by 4 bases and J by 0 bases, with 12 bases between. Germline values: CDR1 KGHDR, CDR2 SFDVKD. CDR3 length: 16 amino acids.